This T cell receptor beta chain was sequenced during a study of blood T cell repertoires in COVID-19. Whole-study context: Acute-phase and convalescent COVID-19 samples originated in the United States, Italy and Spain. PBMCs, B-cell-depleted T cells, or T cells provided the cDNA or gDNA that made up the material.

Original processing methods: Amplification with reference gene primers provided the estimates of nucleated cell counts. Using immunoSEQ multiplex PCR, the repertoire was profiled, and TCRdb retains in-frame clones only, with some absent. The V and J calls and clone size come from that table; D and trimming were worked out from the DNA. The table has some 400,000 clones, over 75% seen once; the top ten hold about 1.5%. Recruitment covered about 25 US areas and drew participants whose ages spanned roughly 18 to 90 years. CDR1 and CDR2 (germline): KGHSH, LQKENI. V shed 1 base, J shed 5 bases, and the junction held 8 bases outside the gene matches. CDR3 size: 15 residues.

The TCR originated in a man aged 25-40 years who had recovered from COVID-19. V is TRBV18 and J is TRBJ2-7, with 7 bases that match TRBD1. The material sequenced was PBMCs or T cells enriched from blood (not recorded which). CDR3 in amino acids: CASSPQGAELNEQYF. The CDR3 DNA reads as TGTGCCAGCTCACCACAGGGGGCTGAGCTAAACGAGCAGTACTTC.